This T cell receptor (beta chain) was documented in a study of T cell responses to AZD1222 COVID-19 vaccine. General study points: The study reported that nearly half of spike-specific TCRs target unmutated variant regions. Donor demographics were predominantly white British with a female majority; clonal diversity may be underestimated. Spike-specific TCR depth and breadth grew after two AZD1222 doses.

The J segment lost 2 bases and the V segment lost 1 base, leaving 7 bases of the junction unmatched. Germline assignment: CDR1 MNHEY and CDR2 SVGEGT. This CDR3 has 17 amino acids. Concerning this clone itself: Antigen specificity is unknown.

Assay: immunoSEQ multiplex PCR; the TCRdb copy retains only in-frame clones and omits some. The data show 150,000 to 200,000 clones, 75% to 95% seen once. This chain connects TRBV6-2 or TRBV6-3 to TRBJ2-3; 9 bases line up with TRBD2. Sample: peripheral blood, taken on day 0 of AZD1222 vaccination. The TCR originated in an adult in good health. The CDR3 DNA reads as TGTGCCAGCAGTTACTGGCTAGCGGGGACCTCCACAGATACGCAGTATTTT. As protein: CASSYWLAGTSTDTQYF.